Presented here are 28 T cell receptor beta chains from one specimen sequenced in a study of blood T cell repertoires in COVID-19. Sequenced by immunoSEQ multiplex PCR; TCRdb stores in-frame clones only, minus some. The data hold about 180,000 clones, with 86% observed a single time. The source material was peripheral blood. These receptors were collected from a woman aged 25-40 years with active or convalescent COVID-19.

The V call is TRBV5-6, the J call TRBJ1-4; D unresolved. Looked up from germline, CDR1 is SGHDT and CDR2 is YYEEEE. V lost 3 bases and J 0 bases, leaving 9 bases between the germline ends. The CDR3 extends over 15 amino acids. The CDR3: CASSYEYATNEKLFF. The CDR3 nucleotides are TGTGCCAGCAGCTACGAGTATGCAACTAATGAAAAACTGTTTTTT.

This chain uses TRBV4-1 with TRBJ1-1, with TRBD1 matching 10 bases. The CDR3 contains 15 residues. CDR1 and CDR2 from the germline V gene are MGHRA and YSYEKL. V shed 1 base and J 3 bases; nucleotides not matched to a gene: 2. The CDR3 DNA reads TGCGCCAGCAGCCAAGGGGACAGGGGCCACACTGAAGCTTTCTTT. It is translated as CASSQGDRGHTEAFF.

The V and J genes are TRBV18 and TRBJ1-1; the D gene is possibly TRBD1 (5 bases). This CDR3 has 13 amino acids. CDR1 is KGHSH, CDR2 LQKENI, per germline. V was shortened by 5 bases and J by 3 bases, with 10 bases between the two germline ends. DNA for the CDR3: TGTGCCAGCTCAGAAAGCAGGGACACTGAAGCTTTCTTT. Its protein product is CASSESRDTEAFF.

The chain combines TRBV21-1 with TRBJ1-1. TRBV21-1 is a recognized pseudogene. The CDR3 is made up of 16 amino acids. CDR3 DNA: TGTGCCAGCAGCCGCAACGGGGGGGGGAGGTACACTGAAGCTTTCTTT. It yields the protein CASSRNGGGRYTEAFF.

The chain has TRBV5-3 and TRBJ2-7, with 10 nucleotides matching TRBD1. TRBV5-3 is designated an ORF whose function remains uncertain. V lost 3 bases to trimming and J lost 6 bases; unmatched junction nucleotides: 15. This CDR3 has 17 amino acids. The CDR3 DNA reads TGTGCCAGAAGCTCCAAGACCTCCGGGACAGGGGAGTGCGAGCAGTACTTC. As protein: CARSSKTSGTGECEQYF.

The chain is built from TRBV15 and TRBJ2-3, with 7 bases matching TRBD2. V lost 9 bases, J lost 0 bases, and 6 bases stayed unmatched. Looked up from germline, CDR1 is LNHNV and CDR2 is YYDKDF (reference sequence). CDR3 length: 14 amino acids. CDR3 region: CATRRSGSTDTQYF. The DNA for the CDR3 is TGTGCCACTCGCCGTAGCGGGAGCACAGATACGCAGTATTTT.

This chain links TRBV19 with TRBJ1-1; D unclear. CDR1 LNHDA and CDR2 SQIVND come from the germline V gene (reference sequence). Between the trimmed V and J ends, which lost 5 bases and 4 bases, there was a span of 14 bases. The CDR3 has 14 amino acids. CDR3: CASSVTSLGTEAFF. CDR3 bases: TGTGCCAGTAGTGTGACAAGTTTGGGCACTGAAGCTTTCTTT.

The chain has TRBV9 and TRBJ2-1, with D possibly TRBD1 on 5 matching bases. The CDR3 sequence is 15 residues long. The V gene's germline CDR1 is SGDLS and CDR2 YYNGEE. Trimming removed 0 bases from V and 6 bases from J, with 13 bases in between. Here the CDR3 DNA reads TGTGCCAGCAGCGTAGACCAGGGATCTGGCAATGAGCAGTTCTTC. Encoded protein: CASSVDQGSGNEQFF.

This clone was seen just once. The chain recombines TRBV3-1 (or the pseudogene TRBV3-2) with TRBJ2-5; no reliable D call. The germline V and J ends were trimmed by 3 bases and 5 bases, with 16 bases remaining between them. The CDR3 extends over 15 amino acids. The V gene's germline CDR1 is LGHDT and CDR2 YNNKEL (reference sequence). In DNA form, the CDR3 reads TGTGCCAGCAGCCAGTCCCGAATGATCACTGAGACCCAGTACTTC. Translating gives CASSQSRMITETQYF.

This clone came up once. The rearrangement links TRBV9 to TRBJ1-4; D is uncertain. Trimming cost V 4 bases and J 8 bases, with 18 bases left between them. Germline V gives CDR1 SGDLS, CDR2 YYNGEE. This CDR3 is 15 amino acids long. CDR3 DNA: TGTGCCAGCAGCCCCCGTCCAGACTTAATGGAAAAACTGTTTTTT. Residues: CASSPRPDLMEKLFF.

The chain links TRBV4-1 to TRBJ2-1, with D perhaps matching TRBD2 (6 bases). The germline CDR1 and CDR2 sequences are MGHRA and YSYEKL. Trimming cost V 0 bases and J 2 bases, with 11 bases left between them. This CDR3 spans 16 amino acids. This chain's CDR3 is CASSQDSGRTYNEQFF. The CDR3 DNA reads TGCGCCAGCAGCCAAGACTCGGGGAGGACCTACAATGAGCAGTTCTTC.

V and J are TRBV3-1 (or the pseudogene TRBV3-2) and TRBJ1-6; D unresolved. Germline assignment: CDR1 LGHDT and CDR2 YNNKEL (reference sequence). The CDR3 has 14 amino acids. Trimming removed 1 base at V and 8 bases at J, with 9 bases between. The CDR3 nucleotides are TGTGCCAGCAGCCAAGGGCGGGCGGATTCACCCCTCCACTTT. As protein: CASSQGRADSPLHF.

The rearrangement links TRBV4-1 to TRBJ2-5, with a weak D call TRBD1 (5 bases). CDR1 is MGHRA and CDR2 is YSYEKL in the germline V gene. The CDR3 is 15 residues long. Deletions cut 4 bases from V and 2 bases from J, with 14 bases between. This chain's CDR3 is CASSLRGDSQETQYF. The CDR3 nucleotides read TGCGCCAGCAGCCTCAGAGGCGACAGTCAAGAGACCCAGTACTTC.

The chain carries TRBV28 and TRBJ2-1; TRBD2 matches 12 bases. The CDR3 extends over 14 amino acids. CDR1 MDHEN and CDR2 SYDVKM come from the germline V gene. V trimming: 9 bases; J trimming: 4 bases; junction bases outside the gene matches: 4. The CDR3 DNA is TGTGCCAGTTGGGGGACTAGCGGGTACAATGAGCAGTTCTTC. Translation gives CASWGTSGYNEQFF.

In this sample, this clone turned up once. This chain links TRBV2 with TRBJ2-7; weak D call: TRBD2 (5 bases). The CDR3 is 17 residues long. Germline V gene lookup returns CDR1 SNHLY and CDR2 FYNNEI. Trimming shortened V by 4 bases and J by 1 base, and 20 bases separated the two germline ends. The CDR3 DNA follows: TGTGCCAGCAGTGGCCGGGGTGCAGGAGCTGGTTCCTACGAGCAGTACTTC. Its protein is CASSGRGAGAGSYEQYF.

The genes are TRBV19 and TRBJ1-5; D might be TRBD1 (5 bases). CDR1 is LNHDA, CDR2 SQIVND, per germline (reference sequence). The CDR3 is made up of 15 amino acids. V lost 5 bases, J lost 6 bases, and 17 bases lay in between. The CDR3 region is CASSPLWGVGQPQHF. The CDR3, as DNA: TGTGCCAGTAGTCCCCTTTGGGGCGTTGGTCAGCCCCAGCATTTT.

This chain joins TRBV5-1 and TRBJ2-7, with D maybe TRBD2 (6 bases). Germline V lookup: CDR1 SGHRS, CDR2 YFSETQ. The CDR3 sequence is 14 residues long. Trimming cost V 2 bases and J 1 base, with 10 bases left between them. The CDR3, as DNA: TGCGCCAGCAGCTTAGGAGGGCAATCCTACGAGCAGTACTTC. This translates into CASSLGGQSYEQYF.

The chain recombines TRBV28 with TRBJ1-2; D remains unclear. V lost 5 bases and J lost 4, with 11 bases in between. Germline lookup yields CDR1 MDHEN and CDR2 SYDVKM. The CDR3 is 13 residues long. The CDR3 DNA follows: TGTGCCAGCAGTCCCAGGAACAGCTATGGCTACACCTTC. This sequence encodes CASSPRNSYGYTF.

V gene TRBV2 combines with J gene TRBJ1-2, with D perhaps TRBD1 (5 bases). The germline V and J ends were trimmed by 9 bases and 4 bases, with 18 bases remaining between them. Germline lookup yields CDR1 SNHLY and CDR2 FYNNEI. This CDR3 has 14 amino acids. CDR3 amino acids: CASQTTALSYGYTF. DNA for the CDR3: TGTGCCAGTCAGACGACAGCCCTCTCCTATGGCTACACCTTC.

This chain joins TRBV11-3 and TRBJ2-5, with D possibly being TRBD1 (8 bases). CDR3 length equals 14 residues. The V end was cut by 5 bases, the J end by 2 bases, with 12 bases between. Looked up from germline, CDR1 is SGHNT and CDR2 is YENEEA. CDR3 DNA: TGTGCCAGCAGCGGGGGGGACAGGCAAGAGACCCAGTACTTC. Amino acid sequence: CASSGGDRQETQYF.

The rearrangement uses TRBV27 and TRBJ2-7; TRBD1 matches 9 bases. Losses at the gene ends were 5 bases for V and 3 bases for J; bases not matched to a gene: 5. This CDR3 has 14 amino acids. The germline V gene encodes CDR1 MNHEY and CDR2 SMNVEV (reference sequence). Here the CDR3 DNA reads TGTGCCAGCAGTCTGGGACAGGGTCACTACGAGCAGTACTTC. Translation: CASSLGQGHYEQYF.

The gene calls are TRBV28 and TRBJ2-7; weak D call: TRBD1 (6 bases). Per germline, CDR1 MDHEN and CDR2 SYDVKM. CDR3 length: 16 amino acids. Trimming shortened V by 5 bases and J by 2 bases, and 19 bases separated the two germline ends. The CDR3 loop reads CASSIKQGNFAYEQYF. CDR3 DNA: TGTGCCAGCAGTATAAAACAGGGCAATTTTGCCTACGAGCAGTACTTC.

The rearrangement links TRBV4-2 to TRBJ2-3; TRBD1 agrees at 7 bases. V gave up 4 bases and J gave up 4 bases; unmatched junction bases: 11. Germline lookup yields CDR1 LGHNA and CDR2 YNFKEQ. The CDR3 is made up of 16 amino acids. This CDR3 is CASSRTEGARADTQYF. As DNA, the CDR3 is TGTGCCAGCAGCCGGACCGAGGGGGCTCGCGCAGATACGCAGTATTTT.

This clone occurred a few times. The chain couples TRBV7-6 to TRBJ2-7; weak D call: TRBD1 (5 bases). The germline V and J ends were trimmed by 5 bases and 7 bases, with 15 bases remaining between them. This CDR3 region has 13 residues. Germline V gives CDR1 SGHVS, CDR2 FNYEAQ. In nucleotides, the CDR3 is TGTGCCAGCAGCGGGTTGGCAGCAGGGGAGCAGTACTTC. This sequence encodes CASSGLAAGEQYF.

Here the CDR3 reads CASSPPDTLVTGYTF. CDR3 DNA sequence: TGTGCCAGCTCACCACCGGACACCCTCGTCACAGGCTACACCTTC. The chain employs TRBV18 and TRBJ1-2; weak D call: TRBD1 (5 bases). The V end was cut by 0 bases, the J end by 8 bases, with 16 bases between. The CDR3 extends over 15 amino acids. Germline assignment: CDR1 KGHSH and CDR2 LQKENI.

The chain uses TRBV27 and TRBJ2-5; no reliable D call. The germline CDR1 and CDR2 sequences are MNHEY and SMNVEV (reference sequence). V dropped 2 bases and J dropped 5 bases, with 6 bases sitting between them. The CDR3 is 12 amino acids. The chain's CDR3 is CASSLLGETQYF. The CDR3 DNA is TGTGCCAGCAGTTTACTCGGGGAGACCCAGTACTTC.

This clone was counted only a few times. This sequence joins TRBV19 and TRBJ1-5; TRBD1 agrees at 7 bases. This CDR3 has 14 amino acids. After removal of 10 bases from V and 3 bases from J, the junction contained 9 bases not matched to a gene. Germline V gene sequence: CDR1 LNHDA, CDR2 SQIVND (reference sequence). The CDR3 region has the DNA TGTGCCACCCAAACGGGACAGATCAATCAGCCCCAGCATTTT. Translation: CATQTGQINQPQHF.

The CDR3 DNA reads as TGTGCCAGCAGTGAATTTTCAGGGGTTCAGGGTGAGCAGTTCTTC. Translating gives CASSEFSGVQGEQFF. The chain joins TRBV6-1 to TRBJ2-1; a possible D gene is TRBD1 (6 bases). Germline V gives CDR1 MNHNS, CDR2 SASEGT. This CDR3 is 15 amino acids long. Trimming pared 2 bases from V and 9 bases from J, leaving 17 bases between.